The 10 T cell receptor beta chains presented below share a single source sample, sequenced in a study of radiotherapy plus CTLA-4 blockade in lung cancer. The assay was immunoSEQ multiplex PCR, and TCRdb's table has in-frame clones only and misses some. Of some 120,000 clones in the sample, about four fifths were seen once. This sample comprised peripheral blood, obtained from a patient treated with radiotherapy plus ipilimumab. The source of these receptors is a human donor with non-small cell lung cancer that progressed on radiotherapy plus ipilimumab. Some clones in this sample may be carry-over from other donors' samples.

A single count supports this clone. This chain uses TRBV5-1 with TRBJ2-7; D is ambiguous. This CDR3 is 16 amino acids long. CDR1 and CDR2 from the germline V gene are SGHRS and YFSETQ. Trimming shortened V by 4 bases and J by 0 bases, and 17 bases separated the two germline ends. The CDR3 region is CASSVPGTASSYEQYF. The CDR3 bases are TGCGCCAGCAGCGTACCCGGCACGGCAAGCTCCTACGAGCAGTACTTC.

This clone appeared once. CDR3 DNA sequence: TGCGCCAGCAGCTTGCAGTGGGCCAGTGCGGAAGCTTTCTTT. It yields the protein CASSLQWASAEAFF. The chain joins TRBV5-1 to TRBJ1-1; D gene uncertain. Trimming removed 1 base from V and 8 bases from J, with 15 bases in between. Looked up from germline, CDR1 is SGHRS and CDR2 is YFSETQ. The CDR3 consists of 14 residues. Full variable domain (missing parts from reference TRBV5-1 and TRBJ1-1): KAGVTQTPRYLIKTRGQQVTLSCSPISGHRSVSWYQQTPGQGLQFLFEYFSETQRNKGNFPGRFSGRQFSNSRSEMNVSTLELGDSALYLCASSLQWASAEAFFGQGTRLTVV.

The chain carries TRBV19 and TRBJ2-2; weak D call: TRBD1 (5 bases). V lost 6 bases and J 7 bases, leaving 18 bases between the germline ends. The CDR3 extends over 15 amino acids. Germline V gene data show CDR1 as LNHDA and CDR2 as SQIVND (reference sequence). The CDR3 spells CASSNQGRLGGELFF. The CDR3 DNA is TGTGCCAGTAGCAACCAGGGTCGCTTGGGCGGGGAGCTGTTTTTT.

The CDR3 nucleotides are TGTGCCATCAGCAAGGGGGAGACTGAAGCTTTCTTT. Translation: CAISKGETEAFF. This chain connects TRBV10-3 to TRBJ1-1, with a possible D match to TRBD1 (6 bases). Germline loops: CDR1 ENHRY, CDR2 SYGVKD. The CDR3 length is 12 residues. Deletions cut 6 bases from V and 5 bases from J, with 10 bases between.

The sample holds one count of this clone. CDR3 amino acids: CASSLDVDNTEAFF. The CDR3 region has the DNA TGCGCCAGCAGCTTGGATGTAGATAACACTGAAGCTTTCTTT. V gene TRBV5-1 combines with J gene TRBJ1-1; no clear D gene. CDR3 length: 14 amino acids. The germline V gene has CDR1 SGHRS and CDR2 YFSETQ. The ends were cut back, 0 bases at V and 2 bases at J, with 8 bases in the middle.

This clone occurred a few times. For the CDR3, the DNA is TGTGCCAGCAGCTTAACTGGGCCGAACACTGAAGCTTTCTTT. It codes for CASSLTGPNTEAFF. The gene calls are TRBV7-8 and TRBJ1-1; no firm D call. In germline, CDR1 is SGHVS, CDR2 FQNEAQ. The V and J ends lost 2 bases and 1 base respectively, with 8 bases between them. The CDR3 sequence is 14 residues long.

The CDR3 is CASSSSRGNQPIYGYTF. The CDR3 bases are TGTGCCAGCAGCTCTTCGAGGGGAAATCAACCAATTTATGGCTACACCTTC. V and J are TRBV21-1 and TRBJ1-2. TRBV21-1 is labeled a pseudogene. The CDR3 contains 17 residues.

This clone was recorded only once. CDR3 bases: TGTGCCAGCAGCTCTAACACTGAAGCTTTCTTT. It encodes CASSSNTEAFF. The chain joins TRBV6-5 to TRBJ1-1; D ambiguous. The germline V gene has CDR1 MNHEY and CDR2 SVGAGI. The V gene lost 6 bases and the J gene lost 2 bases, with 4 bases spanning the gap. The CDR3 runs 11 residues.

This chain uses TRBV7-2 with TRBJ2-2; the D gene is possibly TRBD1 (7 bases). The CDR3 totals 18 residues. The germline V and J ends were trimmed by 2 bases and 3 bases, with 19 bases remaining between them. CDR1 SGHTA and CDR2 FQGNSA come from the germline V gene. The CDR3 reads CASSLTPPGRGDTGELFF. The CDR3 DNA reads as TGTGCCAGCAGCTTAACCCCCCCGGGCAGGGGGGACACCGGGGAGCTGTTTTTT.

V is TRBV4-3 and J is TRBJ1-2, with D unclear. This CDR3 has 18 residues. From germline, CDR1 is LGHNA and CDR2 YSLEER. The ends were cut back, 0 bases at V and 7 bases at J, with 24 bases in the middle. DNA of the CDR3: TGCGCCAGCAGCCAAGATTACGTTTTTAAGGTAAAGGGCTCTGGCTACACCTTC. This codes for CASSQDYVFKVKGSGYTF.